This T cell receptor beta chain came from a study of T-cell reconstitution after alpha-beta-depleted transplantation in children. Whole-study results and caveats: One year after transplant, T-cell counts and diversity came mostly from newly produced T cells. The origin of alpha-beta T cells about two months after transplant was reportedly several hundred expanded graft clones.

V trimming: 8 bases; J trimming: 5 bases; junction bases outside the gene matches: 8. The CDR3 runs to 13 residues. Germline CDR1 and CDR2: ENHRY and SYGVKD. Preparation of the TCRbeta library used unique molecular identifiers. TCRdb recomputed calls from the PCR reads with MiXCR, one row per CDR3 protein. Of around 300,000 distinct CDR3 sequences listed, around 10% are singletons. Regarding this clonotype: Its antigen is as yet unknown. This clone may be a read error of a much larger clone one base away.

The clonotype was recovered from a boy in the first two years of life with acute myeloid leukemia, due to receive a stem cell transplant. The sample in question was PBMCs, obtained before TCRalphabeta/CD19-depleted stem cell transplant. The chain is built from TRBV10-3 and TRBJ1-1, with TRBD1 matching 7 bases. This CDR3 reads CAISGTEDTEAFF. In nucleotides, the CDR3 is TGTGCCATCTCAGGGACAGAGGATACTGAAGCTTTCTTT.